This T cell receptor beta chain was retrieved from a study of cytomegalovirus exposure and HLA in healthy donors. Points from the study as a whole: For most TCR beta V segments, an earlier analysis put the productive rate at about 87% or about 30% of the time.

To note about this clone: The target antigen is unknown.

PCR employed 60 Vbeta and 13 Jbeta primers. Profiled with immunoSEQ multiplex PCR; TCRdb holds only in-frame clones, not every one. This table holds about 150,000 clones, roughly 70% found once. CDR1 and CDR2 (germline): MDHEN, SYDVKM. V shed 6 bases and J 3 bases; nucleotides not matched to a gene: 11. The CDR3 is 15 residues long. This sequence originates from a male donor in good health and CMV-seronegative. The sample comprised PBMCs. The chain combines TRBV28 with TRBJ2-7; 7 bases fit TRBD1. CDR3 sequence reads: CASRTTLTGDYEQYF. CDR3 in DNA: TGTGCCAGCAGGACCACCCTCACAGGGGACTACGAGCAGTACTTC.